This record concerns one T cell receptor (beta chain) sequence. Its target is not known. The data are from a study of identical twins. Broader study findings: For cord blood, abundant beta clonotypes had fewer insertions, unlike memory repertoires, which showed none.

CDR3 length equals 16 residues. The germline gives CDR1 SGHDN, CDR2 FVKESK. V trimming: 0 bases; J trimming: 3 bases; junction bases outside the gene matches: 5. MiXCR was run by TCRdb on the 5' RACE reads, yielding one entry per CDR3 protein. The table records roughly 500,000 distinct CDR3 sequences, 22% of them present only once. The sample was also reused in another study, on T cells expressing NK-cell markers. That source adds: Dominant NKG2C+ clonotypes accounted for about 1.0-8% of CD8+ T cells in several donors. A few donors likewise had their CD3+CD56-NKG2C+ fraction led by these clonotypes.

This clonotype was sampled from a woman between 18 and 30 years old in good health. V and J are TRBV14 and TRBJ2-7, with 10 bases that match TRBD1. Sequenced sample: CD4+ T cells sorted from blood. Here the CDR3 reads CASSQDRGQGSYEQYF. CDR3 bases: TGTGCCAGCAGCCAAGATCGGGGACAGGGGAGCTACGAGCAGTACTTC.